This T cell receptor beta chain was profiled in a study of T cells after yellow fever vaccination. Study findings and constraints: Although most clonotypes did not, a small share appeared in both CD4 and CD8 compartments.

The V gene's germline CDR1 is SGHTA and CDR2 FQGNSA. The CDR3 loop spans 14 amino acids. The J segment lost 5 bases and the V segment lost 5 bases, leaving 7 bases of the junction unmatched. A note on this clonotype: Its antigen remains unidentified.

TCRdb re-analysed the 5' RACE reads in MiXCR, keeping a single row per CDR3 protein. The sample has some 390,000 distinct CDR3 sequences; 6.2% are singletons. The chain employs TRBV7-2 and TRBJ1-2; the match to TRBD1 covers 8 bases. The receptor comes from a young man who received the YFV17D yellow fever vaccine. The source material was PBMCs, sampled 5 days after the yellow fever booster vaccination. The CDR3 region has the DNA TGTGCCAGCAGCGCCGGACAGGGTGTGTATGGCTACACCTTC. Translated: CASSAGQGVYGYTF.